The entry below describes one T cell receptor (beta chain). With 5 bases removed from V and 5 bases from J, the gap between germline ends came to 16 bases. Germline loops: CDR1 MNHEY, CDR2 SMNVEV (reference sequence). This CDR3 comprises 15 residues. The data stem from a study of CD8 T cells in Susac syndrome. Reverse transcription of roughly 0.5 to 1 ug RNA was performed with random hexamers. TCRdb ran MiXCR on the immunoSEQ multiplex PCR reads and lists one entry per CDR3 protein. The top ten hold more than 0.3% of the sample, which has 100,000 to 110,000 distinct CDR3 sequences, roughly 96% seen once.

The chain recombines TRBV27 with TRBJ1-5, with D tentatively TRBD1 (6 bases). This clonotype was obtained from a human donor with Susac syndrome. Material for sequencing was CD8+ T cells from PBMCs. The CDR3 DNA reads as TGTGCCAGCAGTACGAACAGGGATGGCGATCAGCCCCAGCATTTT. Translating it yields CASSTNRDGDQPQHF.